The rows below give T cell receptor beta chains drawn from one sample of a study of regulatory T cells in long-lasting Graves disease. Via MiXCR, TCRdb re-called the multiplex PCR reads, giving one row per CDR3 protein. Found here are some 470,000 distinct CDR3 sequences, 20% to 25% of them singletons; the top ten hold roughly 7.1%. Source: peripheral blood mononuclear cells (PBMCs), taken when the disease was refractory, from a patient treated with antithyroid drugs. Source of these receptors: a female donor with Graves disease. The CDR3 runs from the conserved cysteine through the conserved F or W. The D gene is left open where the match is weak. Not all rows give a size; the values are once, few, many and, for expanded clones, a class.

v_call: TRBV24-1
d_call: .
clone_size: many
j_call: TRBJ1-1
cdr3_nt: TGTGCCACCAGTGATCCGGGCGCCGCTGAAGCTTTCTTT
cdr3_aa: CATSDPGAAEAFF

v_call: TRBV4-1
d_call: TRBD1
clone_size: .
j_call: TRBJ1-6
cdr3_nt: TGCGCCAGCAGCCTTAGACAGGGTGATTCACCCCTCCACTTT
cdr3_aa: CASSLRQGDSPLHF

v_call: TRBV7-2
d_call: TRBD1
clone_size: many
j_call: TRBJ2-7
cdr3_nt: TGTGCCAGCAGCATAGGACAGGGCGGCTACGAGCAGTACTTC
cdr3_aa: CASSIGQGGYEQYF

v_call: TRBV28
d_call: .
clone_size: .
j_call: TRBJ1-1
cdr3_nt: TGTGCCAGCAGTTCCGCCCCAGATCCCGGGGCTTTCTTT
cdr3_aa: CASSSAPDPGAFF

v_call: TRBV5-4
d_call: TRBD1
clone_size: many
j_call: TRBJ1-1
cdr3_nt: TGTGCCAGCAGCCCAGACAGGGAGTGGGCTGAAGCTTTCTTT
cdr3_aa: CASSPDREWAEAFF

v_call: TRBV12-3/TRBV12-4
d_call: TRBD1
clone_size: many
j_call: TRBJ1-2
cdr3_nt: TGTGCCAGCAGGGGGACAGGGGTTAGTAACTATGGCTACACCTTC
cdr3_aa: CASRGTGVSNYGYTF

v_call: TRBV6-2/TRBV6-3
d_call: .
clone_size: few
j_call: TRBJ1-5
cdr3_nt: TGTGCCAGCAGTTACGGGGAGGGGGGGGAGCCCCAGCATTTT
cdr3_aa: CASSYGEGGEPQHF

v_call: TRBV5-1
d_call: .
clone_size: few
j_call: TRBJ1-1
cdr3_nt: TGCGCCAGCAGCTTGGACGGACGGGGGAACACTGAAGCTTTCTTT
cdr3_aa: CASSLDGRGNTEAFF

v_call: TRBV6-1
d_call: .
clone_size: .
j_call: TRBJ1-6
cdr3_nt: TGTGCCAGCACCATAATGGAACAGACTAATTCACCCCTCCACTTT
cdr3_aa: CASTIMEQTNSPLHF

v_call: TRBV28
d_call: .
clone_size: many
j_call: TRBJ1-1
cdr3_nt: TGTGCCAGCAGTTTAACCCCTACACCTAAAGCTTTCTTT
cdr3_aa: CASSLTPTPKAFF

v_call: TRBV20-1
d_call: TRBD2
clone_size: few
j_call: TRBJ2-7
cdr3_nt: TGCAGTGCCTCTAAGCCTAGCGGGATGGGCGAGCAGTACTTC
cdr3_aa: CSASKPSGMGEQYF

v_call: TRBV30
d_call: .
clone_size: few
j_call: TRBJ1-2
cdr3_nt: TGTGCCTGGAGCCCGGGACATCACTATGGCTACACCTTC
cdr3_aa: CAWSPGHHYGYTF

v_call: TRBV29-1
d_call: TRBD1
clone_size: few
j_call: TRBJ2-7
cdr3_nt: TGCAGCGTTATCCTCGACAGGGGAGAGTACTTC
cdr3_aa: CSVILDRGEYF

v_call: TRBV10-3
d_call: .
clone_size: .
j_call: TRBJ1-2
cdr3_nt: TGTGCCATCAACACGGACAGTCACGTCTATGGCTACACCTTC
cdr3_aa: CAINTDSHVYGYTF

v_call: TRBV5-1
d_call: .
clone_size: few
j_call: TRBJ1-1
cdr3_nt: TGCGCCAGCAGCTTGGCCGGGGGTGGACAGTGGAACACTGAAGCTTTCTTT
cdr3_aa: CASSLAGGGQWNTEAFF

v_call: TRBV6-1
d_call: .
clone_size: many
j_call: TRBJ2-5
cdr3_nt: TGTGCCAGCTCCGGGACGGGGGCAGCTCAAGAGACCCAGTACTTC
cdr3_aa: CASSGTGAAQETQYF

v_call: TRBV6-1
d_call: TRBD1
clone_size: many
j_call: TRBJ2-7
cdr3_nt: TGTGCCAGCAGACACCCGGGACAGGGGGCCTACGAGCAGTACTTC
cdr3_aa: CASRHPGQGAYEQYF

v_call: TRBV28
d_call: .
clone_size: many
j_call: TRBJ1-2
cdr3_nt: TGTGCCAGCAGCCTAATGGTGGGGACAATCTATGGCTACACCTTC
cdr3_aa: CASSLMVGTIYGYTF

v_call: TRBV27
d_call: .
clone_size: many
j_call: TRBJ2-7
cdr3_nt: TGTGCCAGCAGTGCAGGGATTTCCTACGAGCAGTACTTC
cdr3_aa: CASSAGISYEQYF

v_call: TRBV28
d_call: .
clone_size: many
j_call: TRBJ1-1
cdr3_nt: TGTGCCAGCAGCCCCCCGAGGTATACTGAAGCTTTCTTT
cdr3_aa: CASSPPRYTEAFF

v_call: TRBV7-9
d_call: .
clone_size: many
j_call: TRBJ2-5
cdr3_nt: TGTGCCAGCGCGACTTCGGGGGAGACCCAGTACTTC
cdr3_aa: CASATSGETQYF

v_call: TRBV7-9
d_call: TRBD1
clone_size: few
j_call: TRBJ2-4
cdr3_nt: TGTGCCAGCAGCCGCCGGGACAGACAGCAGGGGAACATTCAGTACTTC
cdr3_aa: CASSRRDRQQGNIQYF

v_call: TRBV2
d_call: .
clone_size: many
j_call: TRBJ1-2
cdr3_nt: TGTGCCAAAGGAGCCTATGGCTACACCTTC
cdr3_aa: CAKGAYGYTF

v_call: TRBV20-1
d_call: .
clone_size: .
j_call: TRBJ2-3
cdr3_nt: TGCAGTGCTGGATACAGCACAGATACGCAGTATTTT
cdr3_aa: CSAGYSTDTQYF

v_call: TRBV28
d_call: TRBD1
clone_size: many
j_call: TRBJ1-5
cdr3_nt: TGTGCCAGCAGTTTGGCGACAGGGAAGCAGCCCCAGCATTTT
cdr3_aa: CASSLATGKQPQHF

v_call: TRBV5-1
d_call: TRBD1
clone_size: few
j_call: TRBJ2-7
cdr3_nt: TGCGCCAGCAGCTTGATCCCCGGGACAGGGGGCCTCTCAGGCTCCTACGAGCAGTACTTC
cdr3_aa: CASSLIPGTGGLSGSYEQYF

v_call: TRBV28
d_call: .
clone_size: .
j_call: TRBJ2-2
cdr3_nt: TGTGCCAGCAGTCTACAGGGCTGGACCGGGGAGCTGTTTTTT
cdr3_aa: CASSLQGWTGELFF

v_call: TRBV6-1
d_call: .
clone_size: many
j_call: TRBJ2-7
cdr3_nt: TGTGCCAGCAGTGAACTGAACCCCCGGGCATCCTACGAGCAGTACTTC
cdr3_aa: CASSELNPRASYEQYF

v_call: TRBV28
d_call: .
clone_size: .
j_call: TRBJ2-7
cdr3_nt: TGTGCCAGCAGTTCAGCTGGGAGCTCCTACGAGCAATACTTC
cdr3_aa: CASSSAGSSYEQYF

v_call: TRBV29-1
d_call: .
clone_size: few
j_call: TRBJ1-5
cdr3_nt: TGCAGCGTTGATAATCAGTCAGGAGGCCCCCAGCATTTT
cdr3_aa: CSVDNQSGGPQHF

v_call: TRBV12-3/TRBV12-4
d_call: .
clone_size: .
j_call: TRBJ1-2
cdr3_nt: TGTGCCAGCAAGTCCGGGGCAGATGGCTACACCTTC
cdr3_aa: CASKSGADGYTF

v_call: TRBV27
d_call: .
clone_size: few
j_call: TRBJ1-2
cdr3_nt: TGTGCCAGCAGTTCCTCCCGAGCAGGAGGCTTCGTCTATGGCTACACCTTC
cdr3_aa: CASSSSRAGGFVYGYTF

v_call: TRBV28
d_call: .
clone_size: few
j_call: TRBJ1-4
cdr3_nt: TGTGCCAGCAGTTTATCAGCCGCGGCGGGTGAAAAACTGTTTTTT
cdr3_aa: CASSLSAAAGEKLFF

v_call: TRBV28
d_call: .
clone_size: many
j_call: TRBJ1-2
cdr3_nt: TGTGCCAGCAGTTTATGGATCCAGATGGTATATGGCTACACCTTC
cdr3_aa: CASSLWIQMVYGYTF

v_call: TRBV3-1
d_call: .
clone_size: .
j_call: TRBJ2-5
cdr3_nt: TGTGCCAGCAGCCAAGGACTTGGGGCGGGAGAGACCCAGTACTTC
cdr3_aa: CASSQGLGAGETQYF

v_call: TRBV6-5
d_call: TRBD1
clone_size: many
j_call: TRBJ1-5
cdr3_nt: TGTGCCAGCAGTTCACAGGGGCTCTTTTTTGCCCAGCATTTT
cdr3_aa: CASSSQGLFFAQHF

v_call: TRBV28
d_call: TRBD2
clone_size: many
j_call: TRBJ2-7
cdr3_nt: TGTGCCAGCAGTTCACCGGGACTAGCGGGAGCGTGGTACGAGCAGTACTTC
cdr3_aa: CASSSPGLAGAWYEQYF

v_call: TRBV20-1
d_call: TRBD2
clone_size: many
j_call: TRBJ2-5
cdr3_nt: TGCAGTGCTATCCCGGGACTAGCCGTGGAGACCCAGTACTTC
cdr3_aa: CSAIPGLAVETQYF

v_call: TRBV6-1
d_call: TRBD2
clone_size: few
j_call: TRBJ2-4
cdr3_nt: TGTGCCAGCAACACAGCGGGAGCGGTGGCCAAAAACATTCAGTACTTC
cdr3_aa: CASNTAGAVAKNIQYF

v_call: TRBV28
d_call: .
clone_size: many
j_call: TRBJ1-6
cdr3_nt: TGTGCCAGCACCATCCACCAAGATAATTCACCCCTCCACTTT
cdr3_aa: CASTIHQDNSPLHF

v_call: TRBV7-3
d_call: .
clone_size: few
j_call: TRBJ2-5
cdr3_nt: TGTGCCAGCAGCTTAAATACTGGGGTAGGGGAGACCCAGTACTTC
cdr3_aa: CASSLNTGVGETQYF

v_call: TRBV7-2
d_call: .
clone_size: many
j_call: TRBJ1-1
cdr3_nt: TGTGCCAGCAGCCCCCGACAGGTTGAAGCTTTCTTT
cdr3_aa: CASSPRQVEAFF

v_call: TRBV13
d_call: TRBD1
clone_size: .
j_call: TRBJ2-7
cdr3_nt: TGTGCCAGCAGCCTAAACAGGGGGCTTAGGGAGCAGTACTTC
cdr3_aa: CASSLNRGLREQYF

v_call: TRBV27
d_call: .
clone_size: many
j_call: TRBJ2-7
cdr3_nt: TGTGCCAGCAGTTGGAGCGGGTCCCGCTCCTACGAGCAGTACTTC
cdr3_aa: CASSWSGSRSYEQYF

v_call: TRBV6-2/TRBV6-3
d_call: TRBD1
clone_size: many
j_call: TRBJ1-5
cdr3_nt: TGTGCCAGCGAACTGACAGGGTTGGATCAGCCCCAGCATTTT
cdr3_aa: CASELTGLDQPQHF

v_call: TRBV28
d_call: .
clone_size: many
j_call: TRBJ1-3
cdr3_nt: TGTGCCAGCAGGGGCCGGGGTACTAGGAACACCATATATTTT
cdr3_aa: CASRGRGTRNTIYF

v_call: TRBV27
d_call: TRBD1
clone_size: many
j_call: TRBJ2-5
cdr3_nt: TGTGCCAGTCAGGGGGACCAAGAGACCCAGTACTTC
cdr3_aa: CASQGDQETQYF

v_call: TRBV6-5
d_call: .
clone_size: .
j_call: TRBJ2-5
cdr3_nt: TGTGCCAGCAGTTACAACTCAGGGGGGGAGACCCAGTACTTC
cdr3_aa: CASSYNSGGETQYF